These 8 T cell receptor beta chains originate from one sample sequenced in a study of T cell repertoires in cytomegalovirus infection. One entry per CDR3 protein results from TCRdb running MiXCR on the reads. The sample lists some 700,000 distinct CDR3 sequences, approximately 40% occurring once. The sequencing input was PBMCs. All receptors come from a human donor in good health (CMV status not recorded). Some clones in this sample may be carry-over from other donors' samples.

This sequence joins TRBV28 and TRBJ2-2; 10 bases map to TRBD2. CDR1 MDHEN and CDR2 SYDVKM come from the germline V gene. V lost 4 bases, J lost 7 bases, and 12 bases stayed unmatched. The CDR3 extends over 17 amino acids. CDR3 nucleotides: TGTGCCAGCAGTTCGGCAGGACTAGCGGCGAGAGGCGGGGAGCTGTTTTTT. Translated, it gives CASSSAGLAARGGELFF.

This clonotype was seen repeatedly, ten times or more. The rearrangement uses TRBV7-2 and TRBJ1-2, with 7 bases aligning to TRBD1. Germline assignment: CDR1 SGHTA and CDR2 FQGNSA. Trimming removed 1 base from V and 7 bases from J; junction bases left unmatched: 6. The length of the CDR3 is 14 residues. CDR3 loop: CASSLGQGYSGYTF. CDR3 nucleotide sequence: TGTGCCAGCAGCTTAGGACAGGGTTATAGTGGCTACACCTTC.

Ten or more counts support this clonotype. The rearrangement links TRBV7-3 to TRBJ2-7; 8 nucleotides line up with TRBD2. The J segment lost 2 bases and the V segment lost 5 bases, leaving 5 bases of the junction unmatched. The CDR3 covers 14 residues. CDR1 SGHTA and CDR2 FQGTGA come from the germline V gene. CDR3 in amino acids: CASSQSGGTYEQYF. CDR3 nucleotides: TGTGCCAGCAGCCAAAGCGGGGGAACCTACGAGCAGTACTTC.

This clonotype was counted at least ten times. This chain uses TRBV12-3 or TRBV12-4 with TRBJ2-5; 9 bases map to TRBD2. Trimming took 2 bases from V and 3 from J; bases not matched to a gene: 1. CDR3 length: 14 residues. The CDR3 loop is CASSLLAGKETQYF. CDR3 in DNA: TGTGCCAGCAGTTTACTAGCGGGAAAAGAGACCCAGTACTTC.

The chain is built from TRBV4-1 and TRBJ2-3; maybe TRBD2 (5 bases). Germline-derived CDR1 and CDR2 are MGHRA and YSYEKL. V dropped 4 bases and J dropped 0 bases, with 17 bases sitting between them. The length of the CDR3 is 17 residues. CDR3 protein: CASSRWARVSSTDTQYF. The CDR3 bases are TGCGCCAGCAGCCGGTGGGCGCGGGTTTCTAGCACAGATACGCAGTATTTT.

The table lists this clonotype with a count of one. The V and J genes are TRBV28 and TRBJ2-2; D gene ambiguous. Germline CDR1 reads MDHEN; CDR2 reads SYDVKM. Trimming took off 8 bases at V and 7 bases at J, with 14 bases between the two ends. The CDR3 is 13 residues long. CDR3 sequence reads: CASFRLLGGELFF. For the CDR3, the DNA is TGTGCCAGCTTCCGTCTCCTTGGCGGGGAGCTGTTTTTT.

The genes are TRBV12-3 or TRBV12-4 and TRBJ1-2, with 7 bases identical to TRBD1. CDR3 size: 14 residues. The V segment lost 3 bases and the J segment 4 bases; nucleotides outside the gene matches: 5. The CDR3 bases are TGTGCCAGCAGTTTGACAGGGCTAGGCTATGGCTACACCTTC. It specifies CASSLTGLGYGYTF.

This clonotype was detected only a few times. The chain has TRBV19 and TRBJ2-7; TRBD2 might be the D (5 bases). The V gene's germline CDR1 is LNHDA and CDR2 SQIVND (reference sequence). Trimming pared 3 bases from V and 5 bases from J, leaving 17 bases between. The CDR3 runs to 15 residues. The CDR3 loop reads CASSIFSREFDEQYF. Written as DNA, the CDR3 is TGTGCCAGTAGTATTTTTTCGAGGGAGTTCGACGAGCAGTACTTC. Full variable domain (outside the CDR3, taken from reference TRBV19 and TRBJ2-7): DGGITQSPKYLFRKEGQNVTLSCEQNLNHDAMYWYRQDPGQGLRLIYYSQIVNDFQKGDIAEGYSVSREKKESFPLTVTSAQKNPTAFYLCASSIFSREFDEQYFGPGTRLTVT.